This T cell receptor (beta chain) was profiled in a study of blood T cell repertoires in COVID-19. The table came from immunoSEQ multiplex PCR; TCRdb's copy has only in-frame clones and leaves some out. The sample carries 250,000 to 300,000 clones, approximately 87% recorded once. CDR1 is SEHNR, CDR2 FQNEAQ, per germline (reference sequence). The CDR3 runs 17 residues. J was trimmed by 0 bases and V by 7 bases; bases with no gene match: 9. The genes are TRBV7-9 and TRBJ2-6, with 7 bases fitting TRBD1. Sequencing was done on a sample of peripheral blood. This receptor was obtained from a woman aged 25 to 39 with COVID-19, enrolled during active disease. CDR3 in DNA: TGTGCCAGCATACAGACAGGGAATTACTCTGGGGCCAACGTCCTGACTTTC. It specifies CASIQTGNYSGANVLTF.